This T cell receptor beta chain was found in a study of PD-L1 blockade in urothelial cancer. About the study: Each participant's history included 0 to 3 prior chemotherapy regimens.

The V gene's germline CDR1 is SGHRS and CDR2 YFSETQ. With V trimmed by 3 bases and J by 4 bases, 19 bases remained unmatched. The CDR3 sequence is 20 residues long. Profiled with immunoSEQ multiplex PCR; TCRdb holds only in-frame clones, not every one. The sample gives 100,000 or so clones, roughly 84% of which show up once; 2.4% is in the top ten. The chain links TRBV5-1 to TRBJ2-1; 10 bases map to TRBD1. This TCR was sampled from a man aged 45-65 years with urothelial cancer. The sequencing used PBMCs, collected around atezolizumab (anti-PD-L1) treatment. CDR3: CASSSRQGAQRAAKYNEQFF. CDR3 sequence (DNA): TGCGCCAGCAGCTCCCGACAGGGGGCCCAGCGGGCGGCGAAGTACAATGAGCAGTTCTTC.